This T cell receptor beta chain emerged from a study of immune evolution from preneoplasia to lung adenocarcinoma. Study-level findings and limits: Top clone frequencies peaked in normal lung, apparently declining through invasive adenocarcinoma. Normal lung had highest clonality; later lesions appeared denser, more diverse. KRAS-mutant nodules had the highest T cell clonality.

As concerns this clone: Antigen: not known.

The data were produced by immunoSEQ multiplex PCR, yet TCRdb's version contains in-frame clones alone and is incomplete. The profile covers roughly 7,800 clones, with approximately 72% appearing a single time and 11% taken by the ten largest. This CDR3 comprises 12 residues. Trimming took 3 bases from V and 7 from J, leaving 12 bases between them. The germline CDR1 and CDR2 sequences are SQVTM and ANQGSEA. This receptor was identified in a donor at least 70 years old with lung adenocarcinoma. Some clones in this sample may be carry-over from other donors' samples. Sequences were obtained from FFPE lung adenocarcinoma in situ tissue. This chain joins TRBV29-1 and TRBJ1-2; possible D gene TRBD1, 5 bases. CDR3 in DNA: TGCAGCGTTGAGGCGGGTGGGGGTGGCTACACCTTC. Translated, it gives CSVEAGGGGYTF.